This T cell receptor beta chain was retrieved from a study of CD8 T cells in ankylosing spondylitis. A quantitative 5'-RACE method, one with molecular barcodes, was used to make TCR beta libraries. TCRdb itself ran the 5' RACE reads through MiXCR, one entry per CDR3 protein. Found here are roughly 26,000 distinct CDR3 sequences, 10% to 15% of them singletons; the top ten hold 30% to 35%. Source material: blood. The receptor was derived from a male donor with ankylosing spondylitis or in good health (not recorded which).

The CDR3 region is CASSLQGQAGELFF. The CDR3 DNA reads TGTGCCAGCAGCTTACAGGGCCAGGCCGGGGAGCTGTTTTTT. The chain links TRBV7-2 to TRBJ2-2, with D possibly matching TRBD1 (5 bases). CDR1 SGHTA and CDR2 FQGNSA come from the germline V gene. V dropped 2 bases and J dropped 6 bases, with 10 bases sitting between them. This CDR3 region has 14 residues.